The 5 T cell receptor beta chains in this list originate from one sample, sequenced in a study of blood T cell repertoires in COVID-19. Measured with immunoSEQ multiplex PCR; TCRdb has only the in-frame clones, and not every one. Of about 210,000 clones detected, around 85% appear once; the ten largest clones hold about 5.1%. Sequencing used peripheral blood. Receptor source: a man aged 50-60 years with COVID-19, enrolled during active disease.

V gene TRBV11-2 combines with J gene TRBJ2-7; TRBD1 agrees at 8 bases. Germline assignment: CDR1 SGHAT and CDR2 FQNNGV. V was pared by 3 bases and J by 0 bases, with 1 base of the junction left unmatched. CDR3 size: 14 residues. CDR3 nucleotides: TGTGCCAGCAGCTTTGGGACAGGCTCCTACGAGCAGTACTTC. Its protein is CASSFGTGSYEQYF.

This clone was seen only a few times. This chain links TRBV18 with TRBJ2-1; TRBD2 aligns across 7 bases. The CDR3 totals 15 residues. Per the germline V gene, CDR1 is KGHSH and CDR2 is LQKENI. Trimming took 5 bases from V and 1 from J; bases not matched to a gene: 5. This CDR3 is CASSYWGGSYNEQFF. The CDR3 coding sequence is TGTGCCAGCTCATATTGGGGGGGTTCCTACAATGAGCAGTTCTTC. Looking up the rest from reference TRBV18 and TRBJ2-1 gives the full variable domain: NAGVMQNPRHLVRRRGQEARLRCSPMKGHSHVYWYRQLPEEGLKFMVYLQKENIIDESGMPKERFSAEFPKEGPSILRIQQVVRGDSAAYFCASSYWGGSYNEQFFGPGTRLTVL.

The CDR3 DNA sequence: TGTGCCAGCAGTGAAGACAGGAGAAATGAAAAACTGTTTTTT. It yields the protein CASSEDRRNEKLFF. This chain joins TRBV6-1 and TRBJ1-4, with D perhaps matching TRBD1 (5 bases). Germline-derived CDR1 and CDR2 are MNHNS and SASEGT. Trimming left V 1 base short and J 5 bases short, with 8 bases between. The CDR3 length is 14 residues.

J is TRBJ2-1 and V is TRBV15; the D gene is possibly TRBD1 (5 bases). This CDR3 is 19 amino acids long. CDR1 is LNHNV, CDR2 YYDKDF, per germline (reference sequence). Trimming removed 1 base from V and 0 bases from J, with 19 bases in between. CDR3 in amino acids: CATSRVWGPRALSYNEQFF. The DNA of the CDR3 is TGTGCCACCAGCAGAGTTTGGGGCCCCAGGGCCCTCTCCTACAATGAGCAGTTCTTC.

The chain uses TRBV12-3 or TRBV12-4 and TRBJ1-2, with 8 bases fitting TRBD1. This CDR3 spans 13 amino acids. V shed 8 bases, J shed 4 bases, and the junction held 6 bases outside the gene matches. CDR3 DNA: TGTGCCAGCTCAGGGGGCCCTGGCTATGGCTACACCTTC. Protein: CASSGGPGYGYTF.